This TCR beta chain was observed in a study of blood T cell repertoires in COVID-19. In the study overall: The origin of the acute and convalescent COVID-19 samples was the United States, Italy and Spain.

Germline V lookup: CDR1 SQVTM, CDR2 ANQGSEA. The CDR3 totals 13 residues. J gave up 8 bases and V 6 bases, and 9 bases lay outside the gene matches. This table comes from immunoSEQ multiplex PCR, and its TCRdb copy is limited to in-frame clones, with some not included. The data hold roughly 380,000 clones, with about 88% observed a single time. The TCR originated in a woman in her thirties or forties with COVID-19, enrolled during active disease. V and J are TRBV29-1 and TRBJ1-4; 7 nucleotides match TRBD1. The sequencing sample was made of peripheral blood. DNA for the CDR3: TGCAGCGTGGAGACAGGGTTCGGGGAAAAACTGTTTTTT. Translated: CSVETGFGEKLFF. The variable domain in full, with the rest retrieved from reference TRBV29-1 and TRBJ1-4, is SAVISQKPSRDICQRGTSLTIQCQVDSQVTMMFWYRQQPGQSLTLIATANQGSEATYESGFVIDKFPISRPNLTFSTLTVSNMSPEDSSIYLCSVETGFGEKLFFGSGTQLSVL.